This is a list of T cell receptor beta chains from one sample in a study of cytomegalovirus exposure and HLA in healthy donors. Using immunoSEQ multiplex PCR, the repertoire was profiled, and TCRdb retains in-frame clones only, with some absent. This sample carries roughly 100,000 clones, about 80% of them seen once, and the ten largest clones take over 2%. What was sequenced was PBMCs. Receptors originate from a man aged 25 to 40 in good health and CMV-seronegative. The CDR3 runs from the conserved cysteine through the conserved F or W. The D gene is left open where the match is weak. The size of a clone is reported for some rows only, either as once, few or many, or as a class for expanded clones.

j_gene | v_gene | abundance | d_gene | CDR3aa | CDR3nt
TRBJ2-5 | TRBV4-2 | . | TRBD1 | CASSQEGGQGQETQYF | TGTGCCAGCAGCCAAGAGGGGGGACAGGGGCAAGAGACCCAGTACTTC
TRBJ1-5 | TRBV5-4 | . | TRBD1 | CASSSDRGGQPQHF | TGTGCCAGCAGCTCTGACAGGGGAGGGCAGCCCCAGCATTTT
TRBJ2-3 | TRBV5-4 | . | . | CASSLALGGGTDTQYF | TGTGCCAGCAGCCTGGCCCTTGGGGGCGGCACAGATACGCAGTATTTT
TRBJ1-1 | TRBV28 | . | . | CASSLGGAYRATEAFF | TGTGCCAGCAGCCTAGGTGGGGCTTACAGGGCCACTGAAGCTTTCTTT
TRBJ1-5 | TRBV6-1 | once | . | CASSGNQPQHF | TGTGCCAGCAGCGGCAATCAGCCCCAGCATTTT
TRBJ2-3 | TRBV6-1 | . | . | CASSGEYTDTQYF | TGTGCCAGCAGCGGGGAGTACACAGATACGCAGTATTTT
TRBJ1-2 | TRBV6-5 | few | . | CASSAGSFFGYTF | TGTGCCAGCAGTGCGGGATCCTTCTTTGGCTACACCTTC
TRBJ1-1 | TRBV7-8 | . | . | CASSLYLNTEAFF | TGTGCCAGCAGCCTCTATTTGAACACTGAAGCTTTCTTT
TRBJ2-5 | TRBV7-9 | few | TRBD2 | CASRPSGSSETQYF | TGTGCCAGCAGACCTAGCGGTTCCTCGGAGACCCAGTACTTC
TRBJ2-1 | TRBV28 | . | . | CASSAPMSGDYNEQFF | TGTGCCAGCAGTGCCCCTATGTCGGGAGACTACAATGAGCAGTTCTTC
TRBJ1-4 | TRBV5-6 | . | . | CASSRRGNEKLFF | TGTGCCAGCAGTCGGCGGGGGAATGAAAAACTGTTTTTT
TRBJ1-5 | TRBV27 | . | . | CASSSLGGGDNQPQHF | TGTGCCAGCAGTTCCCTGGGAGGGGGGGACAATCAGCCCCAGCATTTT
TRBJ1-6 | TRBV6-6 | . | . | CASSSPSRDSPLHF | TGTGCCAGCAGCTCCCCATCTCGAGATTCACCCCTCCACTTT
TRBJ2-5 | TRBV9 | . | TRBD2 | CASSVAPGLAGETQYF | TGTGCCAGCAGCGTAGCGCCTGGACTAGCAGGGGAGACCCAGTACTTC
TRBJ1-3 | TRBV6-5 | . | . | CASSSPGDTIYF | TGTGCCAGCAGCTCCCCGGGAGACACCATATATTTT
TRBJ2-7 | TRBV2 | . | TRBD2 | CASSEAIAGGYEQYF | TGTGCCAGCAGTGAGGCGATAGCGGGAGGGTACGAGCAGTACTTC
TRBJ1-1 | TRBV6-5 | few | . | CASSYSADTEAFF | TGTGCCAGCAGTTACAGTGCGGACACTGAAGCTTTCTTT
TRBJ2-7 | TRBV6-5 | . | TRBD1 | CASGSGTGLNEQYF | TGTGCCAGCGGATCCGGGACAGGCCTCAACGAGCAGTACTTC
TRBJ1-2 | TRBV15 | . | . | CATSPKVGAGGYTF | TGTGCCACCAGCCCGAAAGTGGGCGCGGGGGGCTACACCTTC
TRBJ2-3 | TRBV11-2 | . | . | CASSLRMAFLKTDTQYF | TGTGCCAGCAGCTTACGAATGGCTTTCCTTAAAACAGATACGCAGTATTTT
TRBJ1-1 | TRBV9 | . | . | CASSITENTEAFF | TGTGCCAGCAGTATAACAGAGAACACTGAAGCTTTCTTT
TRBJ1-1 | TRBV6-1 | . | . | CASSELAGRGNTEAFF | TGTGCCAGCAGTGAACTGGCAGGGCGTGGGAACACTGAAGCTTTCTTT
TRBJ1-2 | TRBV28 | . | TRBD1 | CASRSGGADYGYTF | TGTGCCAGCAGATCAGGGGGCGCAGACTATGGCTACACCTTC
TRBJ1-4 | TRBV5-1 | many | TRBD1 | CASSKSGQPLEKLFF | TGCGCCAGCAGCAAGTCGGGACAGCCCCTTGAAAAACTGTTTTTT
TRBJ1-2 | TRBV19 | . | TRBD1 | CASSRTGQTNYGYTF | TGTGCCAGTAGTAGGACAGGACAGACTAACTATGGCTACACCTTC
TRBJ2-2 | TRBV4-2 | . | . | CASSGSVSGELFF | TGTGCCAGCAGCGGTAGCGTGTCCGGGGAGCTGTTTTTT
TRBJ2-4 | TRBV30 | . | . | CAWGPGSKNIQYF | TGTGCCTGGGGCCCGGGTTCCAAAAACATTCAGTACTTC
TRBJ2-1 | TRBV19 | few | TRBD1 | CASSIVRDRVGNEQFF | TGTGCCAGTAGTATAGTCAGGGACAGGGTAGGCAATGAGCAGTTCTTC
TRBJ2-7 | TRBV5-4 | . | TRBD2 | CASSPWGGTSVYEQYF | TGTGCCAGCAGCCCCTGGGGCGGGACTAGCGTATACGAGCAGTACTTC
TRBJ2-7 | TRBV6-1 | . | . | CASSDNYEQYF | TGTGCCAGCAGTGACAACTACGAGCAGTACTTC
TRBJ2-7 | TRBV7-2 | . | TRBD2 | CASSSLAGAPSEQYF | TGTGCCAGCAGCTCCCTAGCGGGGGCCCCTAGCGAGCAGTACTTC
TRBJ1-1 | TRBV5-1 | . | . | CASSLGGLIREAFF | TGCGCCAGCAGCTTGGGGGGGCTAATTAGAGAAGCTTTCTTT
TRBJ1-1 | TRBV7-2 | few | . | CASSSQGPGTEAFF | TGTGCCAGCAGTTCCCAGGGCCCTGGGACTGAAGCTTTCTTT
TRBJ1-2 | TRBV7-2 | . | . | CASSFRGMRGYTF | TGTGCCAGCAGCTTCAGGGGCATGCGTGGCTACACCTTC
TRBJ2-2 | TRBV5-5 | . | TRBD1 | CASSPVTGGINTGELFF | TGTGCCAGCAGCCCCGTCACAGGGGGCATTAACACCGGGGAGCTGTTTTTT
TRBJ1-1 | TRBV7-2 | . | . | CASSLGPRNTEAFF | TGTGCCAGCAGCTTAGGCCCCAGGAACACTGAAGCTTTCTTT
TRBJ1-1 | TRBV5-1 | . | . | CASSLVAGAGNTEAFF | TGCGCCAGCAGCTTGGTCGCGGGGGCGGGGAACACTGAAGCTTTCTTT
TRBJ1-2 | TRBV28 | once | . | CASSLPPVRDNYGYTF | TGTGCCAGCAGTTTACCCCCCGTCCGGGATAACTATGGCTACACCTTC
TRBJ1-4 | TRBV11-3 | once | . | CASSTDRGATNEKLFF | TGTGCCAGCAGCACGGACAGAGGGGCAACTAATGAAAAACTGTTTTTT
TRBJ1-1 | TRBV19 | . | . | CASRPQEGSEAFF | TGTGCCAGTAGACCTCAGGAGGGCAGTGAAGCTTTCTTT
TRBJ2-7 | TRBV29-1 | . | TRBD2 | CSVEVSGREGYEQYF | TGCAGCGTTGAGGTCAGCGGGAGGGAGGGCTACGAGCAGTACTTC
TRBJ2-7 | TRBV27 | many | TRBD1 | CASSFRPGQGDEQYF | TGTGCCAGCAGTTTCAGGCCGGGACAGGGTGACGAGCAGTACTTC
TRBJ2-1 | TRBV2 | . | . | CASNGVQSYNEQFF | TGTGCCAGCAACGGGGTCCAGTCCTACAATGAGCAGTTCTTC
TRBJ2-7 | TRBV19 | . | . | CASRDSRPYEQYF | TGTGCCAGTCGAGACAGCCGCCCCTACGAGCAGTACTTC
TRBJ2-5 | TRBV19 | . | TRBD1 | CASSIMMAGTGWETQYF | TGTGCCAGTAGTATTATGATGGCAGGGACAGGGTGGGAGACCCAGTACTTC
TRBJ2-1 | TRBV28 | many | TRBD2 | CASLPGLAGNNEQFF | TGTGCCAGCCTCCCCGGACTAGCGGGAAACAATGAGCAGTTCTTC
TRBJ1-1 | TRBV5-1 | few | TRBD1 | CASSLEAGGLTEAFF | TGCGCCAGCAGCTTGGAGGCAGGGGGCCTCACTGAAGCTTTCTTT
TRBJ2-5 | TRBV18 | . | . | CASSYQLETQYF | TGTGCCAGCTCATACCAGTTGGAGACCCAGTACTTC
TRBJ2-3 | TRBV5-4 | . | TRBD1 | CASSLDGQGTDTQYF | TGTGCCAGCAGCTTGGACGGACAGGGAACAGATACGCAGTATTTT
TRBJ1-4 | TRBV29-1 | once | . | CSVDQVGGNEKLFF | TGCAGCGTTGACCAAGTCGGTGGTAATGAAAAACTGTTTTTT